What follows describes a single TCR beta chain. This specimen comes from a study of beta chain features in type 1 diabetes. Across the whole study: Examination covered approximately 100 million sorted cells spanning all samples.

cDNA synthesis used the whole RNA isolate, giving expressed TCRB sequences. Assay used: immunoSEQ multiplex PCR; TCRdb lists only in-frame clones, some missing. The table lists about 350,000 clones, around 19% of them singletons. Looked up from germline, CDR1 is LGHNA and CDR2 is YSLEER. V was cut by 0 bases and J by 2 bases, with 4 bases left in between. The CDR3 sequence is 13 residues long. A sort by CD45RO/CCR7/CD25/CD127/CD95/CD27 yielded CD4+ naive, central memory, regulatory and stem cell-like memory cells. The V and J genes are TRBV4-3 and TRBJ1-1; D not certain. Specimen: naive CD4+ T cells from blood. This TCR derives from a woman between 18 and 29 years old in good health. This CDR3 reads CASSQDLNTEAFF. For the CDR3, the DNA is TGCGCCAGCAGCCAAGATCTCAACACTGAAGCTTTCTTT.